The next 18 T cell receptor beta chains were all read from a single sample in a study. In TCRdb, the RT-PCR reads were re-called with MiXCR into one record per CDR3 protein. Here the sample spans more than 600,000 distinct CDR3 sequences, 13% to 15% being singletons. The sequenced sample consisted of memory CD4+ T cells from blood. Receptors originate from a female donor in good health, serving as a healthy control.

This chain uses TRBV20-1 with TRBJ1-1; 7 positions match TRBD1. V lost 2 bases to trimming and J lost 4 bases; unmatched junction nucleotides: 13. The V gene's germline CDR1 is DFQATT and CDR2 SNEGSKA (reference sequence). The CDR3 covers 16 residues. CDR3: CSARPYTNRGGTEAFF. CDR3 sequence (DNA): TGCAGTGCTAGACCGTACACCAACAGGGGCGGCACTGAAGCTTTCTTT.

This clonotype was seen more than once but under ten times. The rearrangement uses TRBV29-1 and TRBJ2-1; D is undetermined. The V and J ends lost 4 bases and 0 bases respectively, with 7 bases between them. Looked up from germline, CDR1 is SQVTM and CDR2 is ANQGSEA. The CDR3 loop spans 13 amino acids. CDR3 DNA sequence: TGCAGCGTTGTCCCCAACTCCTACAATGAGCAGTTCTTC. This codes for CSVVPNSYNEQFF.

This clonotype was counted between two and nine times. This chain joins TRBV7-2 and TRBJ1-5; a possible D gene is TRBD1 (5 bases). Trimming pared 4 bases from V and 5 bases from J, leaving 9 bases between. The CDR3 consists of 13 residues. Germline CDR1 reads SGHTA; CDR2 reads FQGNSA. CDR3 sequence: CASSSDSYQPQHF. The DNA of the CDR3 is TGTGCCAGCAGCTCCGACAGCTATCAGCCCCAGCATTTT. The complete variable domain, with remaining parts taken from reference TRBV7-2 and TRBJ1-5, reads GAGVSQSPSNKVTEKGKDVELRCDPISGHTALYWYRQSLGQGLEFLIYFQGNSAPDKSGLPSDRFSAERTGGSVSTLTIQRTQQEDSAVYLCASSSDSYQPQHFGDGTRLSIL.

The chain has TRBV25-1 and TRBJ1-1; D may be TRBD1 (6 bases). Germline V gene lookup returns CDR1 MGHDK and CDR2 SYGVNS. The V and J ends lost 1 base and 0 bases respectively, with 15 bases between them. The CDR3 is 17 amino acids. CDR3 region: CASSESWGGKMNTEAFF. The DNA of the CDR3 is TGTGCCAGCAGTGAATCCTGGGGGGGCAAGATGAACACTGAAGCTTTCTTT.

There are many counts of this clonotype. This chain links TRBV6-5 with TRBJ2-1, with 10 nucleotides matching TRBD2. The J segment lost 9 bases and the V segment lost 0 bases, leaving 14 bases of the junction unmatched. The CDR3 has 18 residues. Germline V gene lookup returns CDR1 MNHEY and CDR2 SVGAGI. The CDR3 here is CASSYSSRIAGGSGEQFF. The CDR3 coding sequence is TGTGCCAGCAGTTACTCCTCCCGTATAGCGGGAGGTTCCGGTGAGCAGTTCTTC.

The CDR3 protein is CSAGGQLAYEQYF. CDR3 nucleotide sequence: TGCAGTGCTGGCGGACAGCTAGCCTACGAGCAGTACTTC. J is TRBJ2-7 and V is TRBV20-1, with D tentatively TRBD1 (6 bases). Germline V lookup: CDR1 DFQATT, CDR2 SNEGSKA (reference sequence). V was cut by 5 bases and J by 2 bases, with 13 bases left in between. This CDR3 has 13 residues.

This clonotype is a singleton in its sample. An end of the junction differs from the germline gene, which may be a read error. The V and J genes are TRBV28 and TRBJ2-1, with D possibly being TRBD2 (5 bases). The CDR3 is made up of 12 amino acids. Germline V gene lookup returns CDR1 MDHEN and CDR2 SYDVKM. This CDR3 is CASTGLYSEQFF. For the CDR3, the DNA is TGTGCCAGCACCGGACTCTACAGTGAGCAGTTCTTC.

The CDR3 nucleotides are TGTGCCACCAGTGATGTCACCTACGAGCAGTACTTC. Translation: CATSDVTYEQYF. This rearrangement joins TRBV24-1 to TRBJ2-7; D is unclear. Trimming took 3 bases from V and 2 from J, leaving 4 bases between them. CDR1 and CDR2 from the germline V gene are KGHDR and SFDVKD. The CDR3 is 12 residues long.

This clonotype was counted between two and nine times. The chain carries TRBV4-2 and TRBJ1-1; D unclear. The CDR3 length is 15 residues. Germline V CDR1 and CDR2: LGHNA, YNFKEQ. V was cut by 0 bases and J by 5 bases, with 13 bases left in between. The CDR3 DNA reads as TGTGCCAGCAGCCAAGATTATACCTCCGGGACTGAAGCTTTCTTT. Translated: CASSQDYTSGTEAFF.

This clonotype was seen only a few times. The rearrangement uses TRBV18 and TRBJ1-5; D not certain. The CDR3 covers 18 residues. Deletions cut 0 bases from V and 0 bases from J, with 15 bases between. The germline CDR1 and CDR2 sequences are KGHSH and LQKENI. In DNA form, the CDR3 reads TGTGCCAGCTCACCACCGAATACACAGACTACTAGCAATCAGCCCCAGCATTTT. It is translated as CASSPPNTQTTSNQPQHF. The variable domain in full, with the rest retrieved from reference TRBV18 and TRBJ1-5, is NAGVMQNPRHLVRRRGQEARLRCSPMKGHSHVYWYRQLPEEGLKFMVYLQKENIIDESGMPKERFSAEFPKEGPSILRIQQVVRGDSAAYFCASSPPNTQTTSNQPQHFGDGTRLSIL.

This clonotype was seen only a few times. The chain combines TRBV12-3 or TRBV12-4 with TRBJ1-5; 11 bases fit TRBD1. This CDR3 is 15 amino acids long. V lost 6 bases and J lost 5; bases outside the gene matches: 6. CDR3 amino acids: CASSPGQGGYQPQHF. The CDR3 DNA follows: TGTGCCAGCAGCCCGGGACAGGGGGGATATCAGCCCCAGCATTTT.

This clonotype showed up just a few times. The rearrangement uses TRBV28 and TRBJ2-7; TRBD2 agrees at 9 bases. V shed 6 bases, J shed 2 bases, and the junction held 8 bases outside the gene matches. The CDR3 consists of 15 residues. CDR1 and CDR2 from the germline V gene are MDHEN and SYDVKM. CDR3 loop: CASRINSGRTYEQYF. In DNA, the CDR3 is TGTGCCAGCAGGATCAATAGCGGGAGAACCTACGAGCAGTACTTC.

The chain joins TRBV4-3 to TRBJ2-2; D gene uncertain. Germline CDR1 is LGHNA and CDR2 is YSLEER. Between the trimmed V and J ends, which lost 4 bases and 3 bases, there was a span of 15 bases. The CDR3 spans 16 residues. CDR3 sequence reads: CASSRDISDYTGELFF. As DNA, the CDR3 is TGCGCCAGCAGCCGTGACATATCAGATTACACCGGGGAGCTGTTTTTT.

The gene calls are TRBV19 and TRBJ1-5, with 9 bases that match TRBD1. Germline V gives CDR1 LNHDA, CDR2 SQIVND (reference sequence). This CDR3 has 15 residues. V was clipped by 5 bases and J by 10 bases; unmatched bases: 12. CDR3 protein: CASSSGTGTIEPQHF. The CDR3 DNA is TGTGCCAGTAGTTCTGGGACAGGGACGATCGAACCCCAGCATTTT.

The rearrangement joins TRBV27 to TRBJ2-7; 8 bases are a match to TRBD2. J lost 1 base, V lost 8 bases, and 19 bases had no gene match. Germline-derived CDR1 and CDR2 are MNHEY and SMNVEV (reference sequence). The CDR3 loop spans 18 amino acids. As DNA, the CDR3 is TGTGCCAGCCTAGTAGCGGGATGCGGACCATCACTTTCCTACGAGCAGTACTTC. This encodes CASLVAGCGPSLSYEQYF.

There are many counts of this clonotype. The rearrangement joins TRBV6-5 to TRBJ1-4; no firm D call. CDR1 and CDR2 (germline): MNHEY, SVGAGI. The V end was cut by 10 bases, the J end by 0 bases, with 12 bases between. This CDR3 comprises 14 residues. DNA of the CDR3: TGTGCCACCGGACGGAGGTCAACTAATGAAAAACTGTTTTTT. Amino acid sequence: CATGRRSTNEKLFF.

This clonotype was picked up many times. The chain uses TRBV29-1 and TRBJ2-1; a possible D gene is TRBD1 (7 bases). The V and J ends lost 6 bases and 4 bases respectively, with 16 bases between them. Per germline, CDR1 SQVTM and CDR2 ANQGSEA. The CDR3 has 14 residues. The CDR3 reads CSVEDRRAYNEQFF. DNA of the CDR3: TGCAGCGTCGAGGACAGGAGGGCGTACAATGAGCAGTTCTTC.

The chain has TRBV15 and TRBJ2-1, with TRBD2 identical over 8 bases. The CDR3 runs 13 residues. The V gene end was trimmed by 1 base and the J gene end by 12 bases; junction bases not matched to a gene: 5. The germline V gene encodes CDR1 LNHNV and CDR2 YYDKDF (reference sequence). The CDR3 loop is CATSRVAGGRQFF. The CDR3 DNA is TGTGCCACCAGCAGAGTTGCGGGAGGACGGCAGTTCTTC.